This TCR beta chain was retrieved from a study of patients and donors after allogeneic stem cell transplantation. The V gene lost 0 bases and the J gene lost 9 bases, with 12 bases spanning the gap. Germline CDR1 reads MNHEY; CDR2 reads SVGAGI. The length of the CDR3 is 14 residues. Each CDR3 protein gets one entry after TCRdb re-called the RT-PCR reads with MiXCR. The sample lists 200,000 to 250,000 distinct CDR3 sequences, approximately 14% occurring once. V and J are TRBV6-5 and TRBJ2-1; no firm D call. The TCR sequence derives from a human donor who was either an allogeneic HSCT recipient or a stem cell or donor lymphocyte infusion donor (not recorded which). It is not recorded whose cells these are; they may come from a transplant donor. The sample taken for sequencing was blood, either unsorted or a sorted T cell fraction (not recorded which). The CDR3 loop is CASSYSRQVGEQFF. The CDR3 DNA is TGTGCCAGCAGTTACTCTCGGCAGGTGGGTGAGCAGTTCTTC.